Below are 32 T cell receptor beta chains sequenced from a single sample in a study of T cell repertoires in cytomegalovirus infection. TCRdb itself ran the reads through MiXCR, one entry per CDR3 protein. The table lists about 740,000 distinct CDR3 sequences, 33% of them singletons. These receptors' antigens are unknown. Sample: cultured PBMCs, taken from culture after CMV antigen stimulation. All receptors derive from a human donor in good health (CMV status not recorded). Some clones in this sample may be carry-over from other donors' samples.

CDR3 region: CASSREGGRGGYTF. The DNA of the CDR3 is TGTGCCAGCAGCCGGGAGGGGGGCCGAGGTGGCTACACCTTC. This rearrangement joins TRBV7-9 to TRBJ1-2; tentatively, D is TRBD1 (6 bases). Germline CDR1 reads SEHNR; CDR2 reads FQNEAQ (reference sequence). CDR3 length: 14 amino acids. V lost 5 bases and J lost 7, with 17 bases in between.

This clonotype occurred a few times. This chain connects TRBV7-9 to TRBJ2-5, with D unclear. Trimming left V 7 bases short and J 0 bases short, with 15 bases between. CDR1 and CDR2 from the germline V gene are SEHNR and FQNEAQ (reference sequence). The CDR3 loop spans 15 amino acids. As DNA, the CDR3 is TGTGCCAGCACTATAATGGGCGGAAACCAAGAGACCCAGTACTTC. It specifies CASTIMGGNQETQYF. Complete variable domain (other parts from reference TRBV7-9 and TRBJ2-5): DTGVSQNPRHKITKRGQNVTFRCDPISEHNRLYWYRQTLGQGPEFLTYFQNEAQLEKSRLLSDRFSAERPKGSFSTLEIQRTEQGDSAMYLCASTIMGGNQETQYFGPGTRLLVL.

In this sample, this clonotype turned up a few times. J is TRBJ2-1 and V is TRBV12-3 or TRBV12-4; 10 nucleotides agree with TRBD2. The CDR3 contains 15 residues. V lost 3 bases to trimming and J lost 6 bases; unmatched junction nucleotides: 5. The CDR3 protein is CASSFVAGGLNEQFF. The CDR3 DNA sequence: TGTGCCAGCAGTTTTGTAGCGGGAGGCCTCAATGAGCAGTTCTTC.

V is TRBV19 and J is TRBJ1-1; the D gene is possibly TRBD1 (5 bases). Germline CDR1 is LNHDA and CDR2 is SQIVND (reference sequence). The CDR3 has 13 residues. V was trimmed by 8 bases and J by 1 base, leaving 11 bases between them. In DNA form, the CDR3 reads TGTGCCAGTTCTGACAGCGAGAACACTGAAGCTTTCTTT. Protein: CASSDSENTEAFF.

The sample holds a few counts of this clonotype. This chain links TRBV7-2 with TRBJ2-3; no reliable D call. V lost 4 bases and J lost 5, with 13 bases in between. The germline gives CDR1 SGHTA, CDR2 FQGNSA. The CDR3 runs 14 residues. CDR3 region: CASSSAGVVDTQYF. The CDR3 DNA sequence: TGTGCCAGCAGCTCAGCCGGAGTTGTAGATACGCAGTATTTT.

The rearrangement joins TRBV12-3 or TRBV12-4 to TRBJ2-1; perhaps TRBD2 as D (7 bases). Trimming left V 6 bases short and J 7 bases short, with 19 bases between. CDR3 size: 15 residues. The CDR3: CASRARGAPYNEQFF. In DNA form, the CDR3 reads TGTGCCAGCAGAGCTCGGGGGGCGCCTTATAATGAGCAGTTCTTC.

The V gene is TRBV7-9, the J gene TRBJ2-7; D may match TRBD1 or TRBD2 (5 bases each). Germline CDR1 SEHNR, CDR2 FQNEAQ (reference sequence). Between the trimmed V and J ends, which lost 4 bases and 0 bases, there was a span of 13 bases. The CDR3 extends over 15 amino acids. This CDR3 reads CASSSTFGTSYEQYF. The CDR3 nucleotides read TGTGCCAGCAGCTCTACCTTCGGGACCTCCTACGAGCAGTACTTC.

The chain combines TRBV6-5 with TRBJ2-1; D tentatively reads TRBD1 or TRBD2 (6 bases each). Germline CDR1 is MNHEY and CDR2 is SVGAGI. The V gene lost 7 bases and the J gene lost 8 bases, with 21 bases spanning the gap. CDR3 length equals 15 residues. In DNA, the CDR3 is TGTGCCAGCACCTGGATTGGAAACGGGGGCTATGAGCAGTTCTTC. Translating it yields CASTWIGNGGYEQFF.

The chain combines TRBV5-1 with TRBJ2-5; 11 bases are shared with TRBD2. V trimming: 3 bases; J trimming: 9 bases; junction bases outside the gene matches: 10. CDR3 length: 15 amino acids. The germline V gene has CDR1 SGHRS and CDR2 YFSETQ. The CDR3 nucleotides are TGCGCCAGCAGCTCGGGGACTAGCGGTCCGGGGTCCCAGTACTTC. Amino acids: CASSSGTSGPGSQYF.

This chain connects TRBV19 to TRBJ2-3; TRBD2 aligns across 7 bases. CDR1 and CDR2 from the germline V gene are LNHDA and SQIVND (reference sequence). V was clipped by 7 bases and J by 1 base; unmatched bases: 2. This CDR3 region has 13 residues. The CDR3 sequence: CASMSGGTDTQYF. As DNA, the CDR3 is TGTGCCAGTATGAGCGGGGGCACAGATACGCAGTATTTT.

The chain is built from TRBV6-2 or TRBV6-3 and TRBJ2-7, with D perhaps TRBD2 (5 bases). V lost 6 bases and J 0 bases, leaving 18 bases between the germline ends. Germline V gene sequence: CDR1 MNHEY, CDR2 SVGEGT. The CDR3 has 16 amino acids. CDR3 region: CASSHRRAVSSYEQYF. Here the CDR3 DNA reads TGTGCCAGCAGCCACCGGCGAGCGGTTAGCTCCTACGAGCAGTACTTC.

This clonotype was seen more than once but under ten times. The rearrangement links TRBV10-3 to TRBJ2-5; D ambiguous. The CDR3 has 14 residues. The V gene lost 0 bases and the J gene lost 2 bases, with 7 bases spanning the gap. Germline V gene lookup returns CDR1 ENHRY and CDR2 SYGVKD. CDR3: CAISESKGQETQYF. The CDR3 coding sequence is TGTGCCATCAGTGAGTCAAAAGGGCAAGAGACCCAGTACTTC.

The J gene is TRBJ2-7, the V gene TRBV7-6; 7 bases map to TRBD1. Germline V gene sequence: CDR1 SGHVS, CDR2 FNYEAQ. CDR3 size: 15 residues. Germline trimming cut 0 bases from V and 2 bases from J; bases unmatched to any gene: 4. CDR3 residues: CASSLAQTGTYEQYF. The CDR3 bases are TGTGCCAGCAGCTTAGCCCAGACAGGGACCTACGAGCAGTACTTC.

CDR3 residues: CASSLVLAGYSGANVLTF. In nucleotides, the CDR3 is TGTGCCAGCAGTTTAGTGCTAGCGGGGTACTCTGGGGCCAACGTCCTGACTTTC. The rearrangement links TRBV12-3 or TRBV12-4 to TRBJ2-6; 9 nucleotides match TRBD2. With 1 base clipped from V and 0 bases from J, the junction kept 4 bases outside the gene matches. This CDR3 is built from 18 residues.

This clonotype was observed a handful of times. This CDR3 is CASRAGDRGVNEQFF. The CDR3 region has the DNA TGTGCCAGCAGGGCGGGCGACAGGGGCGTCAATGAGCAGTTCTTC. The chain is built from TRBV7-2 and TRBJ2-1, with 8 bases fitting TRBD1. J lost 6 bases, V lost 6 bases, and 10 bases had no gene match. The CDR3 sequence is 15 residues long. Germline-derived CDR1 and CDR2 are SGHTA and FQGNSA.

This clonotype was observed many times. The rearrangement links TRBV27 to TRBJ1-2; 11 positions match TRBD1. The V and J ends lost 5 bases and 1 base, in that order; junction bases with no gene match: 6. The CDR3 spans 16 residues. Germline-derived CDR1 and CDR2 are MNHEY and SMNVEV (reference sequence). CDR3 DNA sequence: TGTGCCAGCAGTCTCGGGACAGGGGGTATTAACTATGGCTACACCTTC. It is translated as CASSLGTGGINYGYTF.

This chain connects TRBV24-1 to TRBJ2-5; 8 bases align to TRBD2. CDR3 length: 17 amino acids. Germline assignment: CDR1 KGHDR and CDR2 SFDVKD. Trimming took 4 bases from V and 1 from J; bases not matched to a gene: 10. CDR3 sequence: CATSDRPKAGAQETQYF. The CDR3 DNA reads TGTGCCACCAGTGACCGCCCAAAAGCGGGAGCCCAAGAGACCCAGTACTTC.

J is TRBJ1-1 and V is TRBV12-3 or TRBV12-4; D possibly corresponds to TRBD1 (5 bases). The CDR3 covers 15 residues. The V gene lost 4 bases and the J gene lost 5 bases, with 17 bases spanning the gap. The DNA for the CDR3 is TGTGCCAGCAGTTCACGGAATAAGGGGATAACTGAAGCTTTCTTT. The encoded protein is CASSSRNKGITEAFF.

V is TRBV9 and J is TRBJ2-3; D is ambiguous. Germline V gene sequence: CDR1 SGDLS, CDR2 YYNGEE. The CDR3 extends over 15 amino acids. V was pared by 0 bases and J by 6 bases, with 14 bases between. The CDR3 DNA follows: TGTGCCAGCAGCGTAGTGGCTAGTCTAACCGATACGCAGTATTTT. Its protein is CASSVVASLTDTQYF.

The chain carries TRBV12-3 or TRBV12-4 and TRBJ1-5; D might be TRBD1 (6 bases). Trimming pared 4 bases from V and 8 bases from J, leaving 15 bases between. The CDR3 is made up of 14 amino acids. The CDR3 is CASSYGGGLEPQHF. The CDR3 DNA reads TGTGCCAGCAGTTACGGGGGGGGCCTGGAGCCCCAGCATTTT.

This clonotype was observed a handful of times. The chain links TRBV12-3 or TRBV12-4 to TRBJ2-2; perhaps D is TRBD1 or TRBD2 (5 bases each). V was trimmed by 7 bases and J by 3 bases, leaving 12 bases between them. The CDR3 length is 14 residues. As DNA, the CDR3 is TGTGCCAGCAACATGATGGGGGACACCGGGGAGCTGTTTTTT. Its protein is CASNMMGDTGELFF.

This clonotype was recorded a few times. The chain has TRBV28 and TRBJ2-1, with TRBD1 as a possible D gene (5 bases). CDR3 length: 15 residues. V was clipped by 3 bases and J by 2 bases, with 11 bases between them. The germline gives CDR1 MDHEN, CDR2 SYDVKM. For the CDR3, the DNA is TGTGCCAGCAGTTTGGGGCAGAGTCCCTACAATGAGCAGTTCTTC. This sequence encodes CASSLGQSPYNEQFF.

This sequence joins TRBV6-5 and TRBJ1-1, with D tentatively TRBD1 (5 bases). V was cut by 2 bases and J by 9 bases, with 13 bases left in between. CDR1 and CDR2 (germline): MNHEY, SVGAGI. The CDR3 loop spans 13 amino acids. DNA for the CDR3: TGTGCCAGCAGTTACGGGGAGGGGACCCAAGCTTTCTTT. It specifies CASSYGEGTQAFF.

The table lists this clonotype with a few counts. The chain combines TRBV19 with TRBJ2-7, with unresolved D. V lost 3 bases to trimming and J lost 3 bases, with 18 bases between them. This CDR3 has 16 amino acids. Germline V lookup: CDR1 LNHDA, CDR2 SQIVND (reference sequence). CDR3 residues: CASSMDPRTFYYEQYF. The CDR3 DNA reads TGTGCCAGTAGTATGGATCCGAGGACCTTTTACTACGAGCAGTACTTC. The full variable domain, rest sourced from reference TRBV19 and TRBJ2-7, is DGGITQSPKYLFRKEGQNVTLSCEQNLNHDAMYWYRQDPGQGLRLIYYSQIVNDFQKGDIAEGYSVSREKKESFPLTVTSAQKNPTAFYLCASSMDPRTFYYEQYFGPGTRLTVT.

There are a few counts of this clonotype. The chain recombines TRBV7-9 with TRBJ2-1; 10 nucleotides match TRBD2. V was clipped by 7 bases and J by 8 bases; unmatched bases: 23. Germline lookup yields CDR1 SEHNR and CDR2 FQNEAQ (reference sequence). This CDR3 is built from 19 residues. The DNA of the CDR3 is TGTGCCAGCACCAACCCGGGGCTAGCGGGAGAGGACGGGTCCGATGAGCAGTTCTTC. Translation: CASTNPGLAGEDGSDEQFF.

In DNA, the CDR3 is TGCAGTGCTCCGGGACTAGCGGGGGATGAGCAGTTCTTC. Its translation: CSAPGLAGDEQFF. The J gene is TRBJ2-1, the V gene TRBV20-1; 14 bases are shared with TRBD2. The CDR3 runs 13 residues. The V gene's germline CDR1 is DFQATT and CDR2 SNEGSKA (reference sequence). The J segment lost 8 bases and the V segment lost 5 bases, leaving 2 bases of the junction unmatched.

This clonotype showed up just a few times. The chain combines TRBV5-1 with TRBJ2-5, with D possibly matching TRBD2 (5 bases). Germline assignment: CDR1 SGHRS and CDR2 YFSETQ. The V gene lost 2 bases and the J gene lost 3 bases, with 8 bases spanning the gap. CDR3 size: 13 residues. The CDR3 region is CASSLEGEETQYF. In nucleotides, the CDR3 is TGCGCCAGCAGCTTAGAGGGAGAAGAGACCCAGTACTTC.

J is TRBJ2-1 and V is TRBV7-2, with D perhaps TRBD2 (5 bases). V was cut by 5 bases and J by 7 bases, with 18 bases left in between. Germline V CDR1 and CDR2: SGHTA, FQGNSA. The CDR3 has 15 amino acids. The CDR3 DNA reads TGTGCCAGCAGCAACCCACGGGTGGGGAGTAATGAGCAGTTCTTC. Encoded protein: CASSNPRVGSNEQFF.

This clonotype was counted only a few times. This sequence joins TRBV7-8 and TRBJ2-1; D is uncertain. V lost 1 base, J lost 6 bases, and 7 bases lay in between. The CDR3 spans 13 residues. Germline V gene data show CDR1 as SGHVS and CDR2 as FQNEAQ. Written as DNA, the CDR3 is TGTGCCAGCAGCTTAGAGGTGTTCAATGAGCAGTTCTTC. The encoded protein is CASSLEVFNEQFF. The full variable domain, rest sourced from reference TRBV7-8 and TRBJ2-1, is GAGVSQSPRYKVAKRGQDVALRCDPISGHVSLFWYQQALGQGPEFLTYFQNEAQLDKSGLPSDRFFAERPEGSVSTLKIQRTQQEDSAVYLCASSLEVFNEQFFGPGTRLTVL.

This chain uses TRBV7-8 with TRBJ2-3, with D tentatively TRBD2 (6 bases). The germline gives CDR1 SGHVS, CDR2 FQNEAQ. With 5 bases removed from V and 6 bases from J, the gap between germline ends came to 15 bases. The CDR3 length is 14 residues. CDR3 sequence (DNA): TGTGCCAGCAGCCCCGGACGGGGAGGTGATACGCAGTATTTT. It translates to CASSPGRGGDTQYF.

This clonotype has more than one count but fewer than ten. The rearrangement links TRBV20-1 to TRBJ1-1; D is uncertain. Trimming took 3 bases from V and 5 from J, leaving 13 bases between them. Germline CDR1 and CDR2: DFQATT and SNEGSKA (reference sequence). The CDR3 is 13 residues long. CDR3 region: CSASVSGFTEAFF. The CDR3 coding sequence is TGCAGTGCTAGTGTATCCGGGTTTACTGAAGCTTTCTTT.

The chain links TRBV6-1 to TRBJ2-7; D unresolved. Germline assignment: CDR1 MNHNS and CDR2 SASEGT. V lost 1 base to trimming and J lost 3 bases, with 10 bases between them. The CDR3 sequence is 14 residues long. This CDR3 is CASSEDVRSYEQYF. CDR3 DNA sequence: TGTGCCAGCAGTGAAGACGTAAGGAGCTACGAGCAGTACTTC.